This TCR beta chain was captured by sequencing in a study of T cell responses to AZD1222 COVID-19 vaccine. The CDR3 spans 15 residues. CDR1 and CDR2 from the germline V gene are LGHDT and YNNKEL (reference sequence). Trimming left V 3 bases short and J 6 bases short, with 15 bases between. The table came from immunoSEQ multiplex PCR; TCRdb's copy has only in-frame clones and leaves some out. The data show about 140,000 clones, with 80% to 95% seen just once and around 2.7% held by the top ten. The genes are TRBV3-1 (or the pseudogene TRBV3-2) and TRBJ2-1; tentatively, D is TRBD1 (6 bases). Sample: peripheral blood, taken on day 0 of AZD1222 vaccination. This TCR was recovered from an adult in good health. The CDR3 DNA reads as TGTGCCAGCAGCCAGGGGGCGCCGGCTCTCAATGAGCAGTTCTTC. Amino acids: CASSQGAPALNEQFF.